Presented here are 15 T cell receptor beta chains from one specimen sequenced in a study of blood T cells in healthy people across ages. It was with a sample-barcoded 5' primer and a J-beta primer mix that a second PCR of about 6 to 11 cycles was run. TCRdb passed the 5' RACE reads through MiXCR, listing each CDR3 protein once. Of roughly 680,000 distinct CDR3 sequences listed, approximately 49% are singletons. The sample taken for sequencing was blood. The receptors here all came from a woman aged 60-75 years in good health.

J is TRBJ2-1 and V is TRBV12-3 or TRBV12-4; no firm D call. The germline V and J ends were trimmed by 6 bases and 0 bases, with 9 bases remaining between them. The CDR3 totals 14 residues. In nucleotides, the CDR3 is TGTGCCAGCAGGGCCCAGAGCTCCTACAATGAGCAGTTCTTC. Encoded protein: CASRAQSSYNEQFF.

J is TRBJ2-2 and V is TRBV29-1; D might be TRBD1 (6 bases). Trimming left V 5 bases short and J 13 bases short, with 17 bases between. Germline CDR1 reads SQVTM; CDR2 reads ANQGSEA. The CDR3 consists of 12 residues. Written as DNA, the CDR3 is TGCAGCGTTTGGGATGGGGGCGCGGGGCTGTTTTTT. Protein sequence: CSVWDGGAGLFF.

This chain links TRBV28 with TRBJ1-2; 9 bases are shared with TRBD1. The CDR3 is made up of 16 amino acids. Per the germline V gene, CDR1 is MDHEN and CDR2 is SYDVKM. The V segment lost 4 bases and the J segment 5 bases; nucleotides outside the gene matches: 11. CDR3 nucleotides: TGTGCCAGCAGTTCTCCGGGACAGGGAAGACTTTATGGCTACACCTTC. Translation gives CASSSPGQGRLYGYTF.

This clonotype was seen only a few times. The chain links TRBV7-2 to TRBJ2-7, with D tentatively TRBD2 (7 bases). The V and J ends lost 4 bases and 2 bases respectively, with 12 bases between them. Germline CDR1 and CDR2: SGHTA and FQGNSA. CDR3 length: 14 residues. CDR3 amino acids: CASSSREGAYEQYF. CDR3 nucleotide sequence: TGTGCCAGCAGCTCAAGGGAGGGGGCCTACGAGCAGTACTTC.

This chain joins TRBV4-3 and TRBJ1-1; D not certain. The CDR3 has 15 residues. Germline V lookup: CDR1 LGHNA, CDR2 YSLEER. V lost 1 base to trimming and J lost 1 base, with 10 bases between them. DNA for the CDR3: TGCGCCAGCAGCCAAGCCCCGTCGGGGAACACTGAAGCTTTCTTT. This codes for CASSQAPSGNTEAFF.

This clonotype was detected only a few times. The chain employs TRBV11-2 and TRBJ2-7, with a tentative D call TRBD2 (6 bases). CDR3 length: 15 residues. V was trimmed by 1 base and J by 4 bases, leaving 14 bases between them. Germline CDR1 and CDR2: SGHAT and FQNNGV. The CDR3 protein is CASSLVPGSLYEQYF. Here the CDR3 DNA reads TGTGCCAGCAGCTTAGTTCCCGGGAGTCTATACGAGCAGTACTTC.

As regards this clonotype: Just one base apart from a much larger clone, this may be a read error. The CDR3 DNA reads TGTGCCAGCAGCCAAGAACGGGGAAGCTACGAGCAGTTCTTC. It specifies CASSQERGSYEQFF. The chain carries TRBV4-2 and TRBJ2-1, with D possibly TRBD2 on 5 matching bases. The CDR3 is 14 amino acids. Germline CDR1 and CDR2: LGHNA and YNFKEQ. The V and J ends lost 0 bases and 10 bases respectively, with 13 bases between them.

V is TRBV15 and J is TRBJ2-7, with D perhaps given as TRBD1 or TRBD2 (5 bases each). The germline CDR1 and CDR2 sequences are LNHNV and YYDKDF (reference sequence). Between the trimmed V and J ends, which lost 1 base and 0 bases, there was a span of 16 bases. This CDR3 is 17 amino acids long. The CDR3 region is CATSRGGAPGGSYEQYF. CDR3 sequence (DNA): TGTGCCACCAGCAGAGGAGGGGCCCCCGGAGGCTCCTACGAGCAGTACTTC. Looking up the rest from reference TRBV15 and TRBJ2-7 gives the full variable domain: DAMVIQNPRYQVTQFGKPVTLSCSQTLNHNVMYWYQQKSSQAPKLLFHYYDKDFNNEADTPDNFQSRRPNTSFCFLDIRSPGLGDTAMYLCATSRGGAPGGSYEQYFGPGTRLTVT.

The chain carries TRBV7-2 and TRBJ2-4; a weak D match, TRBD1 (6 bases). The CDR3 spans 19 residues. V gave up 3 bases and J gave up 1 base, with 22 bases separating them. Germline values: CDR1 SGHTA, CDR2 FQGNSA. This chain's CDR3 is CASSFFYSAIDRAKNIQYF. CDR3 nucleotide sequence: TGTGCCAGCAGCTTTTTTTATTCTGCGATAGACAGGGCCAAAAACATTCAGTACTTC.

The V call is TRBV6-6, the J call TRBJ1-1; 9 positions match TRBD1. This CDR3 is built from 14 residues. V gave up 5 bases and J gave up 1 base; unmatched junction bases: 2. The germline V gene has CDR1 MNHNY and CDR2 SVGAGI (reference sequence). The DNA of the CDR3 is TGTGCCAGCAGTACGGACAGGGGGAACACTGAAGCTTTCTTT. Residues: CASSTDRGNTEAFF.

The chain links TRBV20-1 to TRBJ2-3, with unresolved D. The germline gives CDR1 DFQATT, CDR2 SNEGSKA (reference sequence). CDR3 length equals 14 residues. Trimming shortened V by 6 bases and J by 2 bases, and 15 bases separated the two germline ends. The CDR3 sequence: CSATAYRSTDTQYF. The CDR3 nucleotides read TGCAGTGCGACGGCCTACAGATCCACAGATACGCAGTATTTT.

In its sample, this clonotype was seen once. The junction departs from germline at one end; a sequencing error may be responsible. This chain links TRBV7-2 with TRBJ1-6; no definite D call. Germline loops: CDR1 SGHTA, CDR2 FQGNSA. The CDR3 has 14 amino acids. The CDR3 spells CARSPWAPNSPLHF. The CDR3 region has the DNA TGTGCCCGCAGCCCATGGGCTCCCAATTCACCCCTCCACTTT. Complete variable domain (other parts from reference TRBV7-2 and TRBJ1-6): GAGVSQSPSNKVTEKGKDVELRCDPISGHTALYWYRQSLGQGLEFLIYFQGNSAPDKSGLPSDRFSAERTGGSVSTLTIQRTQQEDSAVYLCARSPWAPNSPLHFGNGTRLTVT.

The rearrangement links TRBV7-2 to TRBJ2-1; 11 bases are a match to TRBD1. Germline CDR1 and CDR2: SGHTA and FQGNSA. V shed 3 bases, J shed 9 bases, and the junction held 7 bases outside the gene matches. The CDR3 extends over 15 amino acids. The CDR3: CASSFSGTGGVEQFF. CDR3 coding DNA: TGTGCCAGCAGCTTCTCCGGGACAGGGGGAGTTGAGCAGTTCTTC. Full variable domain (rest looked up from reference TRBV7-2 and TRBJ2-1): GAGVSQSPSNKVTEKGKDVELRCDPISGHTALYWYRQSLGQGLEFLIYFQGNSAPDKSGLPSDRFSAERTGGSVSTLTIQRTQQEDSAVYLCASSFSGTGGVEQFFGPGTRLTVL.

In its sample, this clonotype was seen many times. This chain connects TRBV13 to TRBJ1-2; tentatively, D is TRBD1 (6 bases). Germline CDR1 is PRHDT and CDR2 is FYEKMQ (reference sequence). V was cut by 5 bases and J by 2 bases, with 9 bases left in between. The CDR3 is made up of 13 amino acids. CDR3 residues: CASSRQENYGYTF. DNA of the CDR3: TGTGCCAGCAGCAGACAGGAGAACTATGGCTACACCTTC.

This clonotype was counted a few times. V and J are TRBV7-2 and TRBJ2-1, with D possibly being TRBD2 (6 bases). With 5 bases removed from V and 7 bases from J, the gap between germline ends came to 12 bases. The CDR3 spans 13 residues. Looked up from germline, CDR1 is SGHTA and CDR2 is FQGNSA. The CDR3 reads CASSKGTWNEQFF. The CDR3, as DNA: TGTGCCAGCAGCAAGGGGACTTGGAATGAGCAGTTCTTC.